This entry lists 3 T cell receptor beta chains sequenced from one sample in a study of cytomegalovirus exposure and HLA in healthy donors listed by TCRdb under 2017. Library generation was performed with the immunoSEQ multiplex PCR assay. For the multiplex PCR, a mixture combining 60 forward primers for TCR Vbeta segments and 13 reverse primers for TCR Jbeta segments was used. What TCRdb holds here is the immuneACCESS table cut down to in-frame rearrangements. Part of the clones is not present; checked against another copy, under half of the missing clones reflect an unresolved V gene, and the others are unexplained. The sample includes around 130,000 clones, with 65% to 90% observed a single time. Around 1.3% of the sample lies in the top ten. The specimen was PBMCs. The receptor set was obtained from a girl aged 2 to 9 in good health and CMV-seronegative.

The chain couples TRBV6-1 to TRBJ2-6; TRBD2 matches 9 bases. Trimming at V came to 0 bases and at J to 2 bases, leaving 8 bases not matched to a gene. Germline V gives CDR1 MNHNS, CDR2 SASEGT. This CDR3 region has 19 residues. In nucleotides, the CDR3 is TGTGCCAGCAGTGAAGCCTCTAGCGGGGCGGCGCCTGGGGCCAACGTCCTGACTTTC. Its protein is CASSEASSGAAPGANVLTF.

The chain carries TRBV5-6 and TRBJ2-7; 9 bases match TRBD1. V gave up 0 bases and J gave up 5 bases; unmatched junction bases: 6. Germline V CDR1 and CDR2: SGHDT, YYEEEE. This CDR3 contains 15 residues. CDR3 DNA sequence: TGTGCCAGCAGCTTGGGGGACAGGGCAGCCAACGAGCAGTACTTC. As protein: CASSLGDRAANEQYF.

The rearrangement uses TRBV9 and TRBJ1-4, with D uncertain. Germline values: CDR1 SGDLS, CDR2 YYNGEE. Deletions cut 3 bases from V and 3 bases from J, with 9 bases between. This CDR3 is built from 14 residues. The CDR3 sequence is CASSGTGANEKLFF. Here the CDR3 DNA reads TGTGCCAGCAGCGGAACCGGGGCTAATGAAAAACTGTTTTTT. The full variable domain, its missing parts supplied by reference TRBV9 and TRBJ1-4, is DSGVTQTPKHLITATGQRVTLRCSPRSGDLSVYWYQQSLDQGLQFLIQYYNGEERAKGNILERFSAQQFPDLHSELNLSSLELGDSALYFCASSGTGANEKLFFGSGTQLSVL.